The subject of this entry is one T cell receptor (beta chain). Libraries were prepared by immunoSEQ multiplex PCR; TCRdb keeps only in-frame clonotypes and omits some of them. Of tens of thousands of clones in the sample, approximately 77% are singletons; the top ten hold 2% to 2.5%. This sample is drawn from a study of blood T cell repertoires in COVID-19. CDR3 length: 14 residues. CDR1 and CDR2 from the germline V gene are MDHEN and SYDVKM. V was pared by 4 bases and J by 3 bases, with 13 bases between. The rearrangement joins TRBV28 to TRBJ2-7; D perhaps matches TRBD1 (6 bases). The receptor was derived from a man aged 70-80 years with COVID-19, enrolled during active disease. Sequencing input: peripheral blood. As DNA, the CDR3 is TGTGCCAGCAGTTCTCCGGGACACAACTACGAGCAGTACTTC. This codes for CASSSPGHNYEQYF.